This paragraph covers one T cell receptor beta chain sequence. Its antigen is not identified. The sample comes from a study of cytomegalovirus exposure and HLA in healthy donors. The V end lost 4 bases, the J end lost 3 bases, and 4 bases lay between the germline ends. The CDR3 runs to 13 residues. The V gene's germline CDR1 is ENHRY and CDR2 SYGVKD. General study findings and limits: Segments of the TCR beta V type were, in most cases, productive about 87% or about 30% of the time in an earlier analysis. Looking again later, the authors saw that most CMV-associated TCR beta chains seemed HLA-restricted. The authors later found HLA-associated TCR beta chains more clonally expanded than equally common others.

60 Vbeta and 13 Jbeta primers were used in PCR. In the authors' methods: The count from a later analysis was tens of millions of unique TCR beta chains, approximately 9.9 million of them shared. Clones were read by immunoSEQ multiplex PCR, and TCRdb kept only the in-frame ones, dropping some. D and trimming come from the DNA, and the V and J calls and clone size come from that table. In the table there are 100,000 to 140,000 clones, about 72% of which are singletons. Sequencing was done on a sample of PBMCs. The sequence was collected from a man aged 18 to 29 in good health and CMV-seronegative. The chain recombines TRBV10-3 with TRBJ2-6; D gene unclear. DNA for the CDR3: TGTGCCATCAGTGCCTTTGGGGCCAACGTCCTGACTTTC. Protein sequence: CAISAFGANVLTF.